Sequencing of this T cell receptor (beta chain) was carried out in a study of blood T cells in healthy people across ages. The sample holds a few counts of this clonotype. Its cognate antigen is unknown. Next came a second PCR, run for about 7 to 12 cycles, which used a sample-barcoded 5' primer along with a J-beta primer mix. MiXCR, applied by TCRdb to the 5' RACE reads, yields one record per CDR3 protein. The table lists 920,000 or so distinct CDR3 sequences, 40% to 45% of them singletons. Study-level points and caveats: No one knew whether donors had CMV, which possibly confounded expanded clonotype changes.

This TCR was recovered from an older woman in good health. Material: blood.

CDR3 nucleotide sequence: TGCGCCAGCAGAAAAAGTGAGAACTATGGCTACACCTTC. Encoded protein: CASRKSENYGYTF. This rearrangement joins TRBV5-1 to TRBJ1-2; D is unresolved. There are 13 residues in the CDR3. Germline loops: CDR1 SGHRS, CDR2 YFSETQ. The germline V and J ends were trimmed by 5 bases and 2 bases, with 10 bases remaining between them.